Presented here are 25 T cell receptor beta chains from one specimen sequenced in a study of cytomegalovirus exposure and HLA in healthy donors. Researchers ran the PCR with 60 Vbeta and 13 Jbeta primers. Here immunoSEQ multiplex PCR was the method, and the copy in TCRdb shows in-frame clones only, minus some. This sample has around 170,000 clones; 80% to 85% occur once, and the top ten carry over 5.5%. The sequenced sample was PBMCs. Receptors originate from a middle-aged man in good health and CMV-seropositive.

The rearrangement uses TRBV13 and TRBJ2-3, with 8 bases identical to TRBD2. CDR3 length equals 15 residues. CDR1 PRHDT and CDR2 FYEKMQ come from the germline V gene (reference sequence). V shed 6 bases and J 1 base; nucleotides not matched to a gene: 6. CDR3 bases: TGTGCCAGCAGGTCTGGTAGCGGGGGCACAGATACGCAGTATTTT. Its translation is CASRSGSGGTDTQYF.

The CDR3 reads CASSYRGFYEQYF. The CDR3 DNA reads TGTGCCAGCAGTTATAGGGGGTTCTACGAGCAGTACTTC. The chain uses TRBV7-2 and TRBJ2-7; weak D call: TRBD1 (6 bases). V lost 6 bases and J lost 3, with 12 bases in between. The CDR3 loop spans 13 amino acids. CDR1 and CDR2 (germline): SGHTA, FQGNSA.

This clone was seen once. V usage is TRBV19 and J usage is TRBJ2-1, with TRBD2 matching over 9 bases. The CDR3 consists of 16 residues. In germline, CDR1 is LNHDA, CDR2 SQIVND (reference sequence). The junction had 8 bases not matched to a gene; V was cut back by 0 bases and J by 8 bases. CDR3 nucleotide sequence: TGTGCCAGTAGTATAGATGTGGCGGGGGGGCGTGATGAGCAGTTCTTC. Translation: CASSIDVAGGRDEQFF. The whole variable domain, remainder taken from reference TRBV19 and TRBJ2-1, is DGGITQSPKYLFRKEGQNVTLSCEQNLNHDAMYWYRQDPGQGLRLIYYSQIVNDFQKGDIAEGYSVSREKKESFPLTVTSAQKNPTAFYLCASSIDVAGGRDEQFFGPGTRLTVL.

This chain connects TRBV18 to TRBJ2-5; D is possibly TRBD1 (5 bases). The CDR3 totals 14 residues. Germline V gives CDR1 KGHSH, CDR2 LQKENI. Deletions cut 3 bases from V and 0 bases from J, with 8 bases between. The CDR3 nucleotides read TGTGCCAGCTCACCGGGGCAGTACCAAGAGACCCAGTACTTC. It translates to CASSPGQYQETQYF.

A single count supports this clone. The gene calls are TRBV9 and TRBJ2-5, with TRBD2 matching over 11 bases. Germline assignment: CDR1 SGDLS and CDR2 YYNGEE. Trimming removed 3 bases from V and 5 bases from J; junction bases left unmatched: 9. This CDR3 comprises 16 residues. CDR3 amino acids: CASSAVSGGAGETQYF. Written as DNA, the CDR3 is TGTGCCAGCAGCGCCGTTAGCGGGGGGGCCGGGGAGACCCAGTACTTC.

Only a few counts were recorded for this clone. The chain has TRBV4-3 and TRBJ2-3, with D maybe TRBD2 (6 bases). Between the trimmed V and J ends, which lost 0 bases and 6 bases, there was a span of 10 bases. Germline CDR1 reads LGHNA; CDR2 reads YSLEER. The CDR3 is 14 amino acids. The CDR3 region is CASSQEEGRDTQYF. As DNA, the CDR3 is TGCGCCAGCAGCCAAGAGGAGGGCAGGGATACGCAGTATTTT.

V usage is TRBV7-9 and J usage is TRBJ2-7, with D perhaps matching TRBD1 (6 bases). CDR1 SEHNR and CDR2 FQNEAQ come from the germline V gene (reference sequence). V was pared by 0 bases and J by 9 bases, with 18 bases between. This CDR3 is built from 15 residues. The CDR3 region has the DNA TGTGCCAGCAGCTTAGCGCGAGGGACACACCTCGGGCAGTACTTC. This encodes CASSLARGTHLGQYF. Full variable domain (missing parts from reference TRBV7-9 and TRBJ2-7): DTGVSQNPRHKITKRGQNVTFRCDPISEHNRLYWYRQTLGQGPEFLTYFQNEAQLEKSRLLSDRFSAERPKGSFSTLEIQRTEQGDSAMYLCASSLARGTHLGQYFGPGTRLTVT.

The chain uses TRBV5-1 and TRBJ2-3; 9 bases are shared with TRBD2. The trim removed 5 bases at V and 0 bases at J, leaving 7 bases unmatched. The CDR3 has 16 amino acids. Germline assignment: CDR1 SGHRS and CDR2 YFSETQ. The CDR3 sequence: CASSRPSGMSTDTQYF. The CDR3 DNA reads as TGCGCCAGCAGTCGCCCTAGCGGGATGAGCACAGATACGCAGTATTTT. Complete variable domain (other parts from reference TRBV5-1 and TRBJ2-3): KAGVTQTPRYLIKTRGQQVTLSCSPISGHRSVSWYQQTPGQGLQFLFEYFSETQRNKGNFPGRFSGRQFSNSRSEMNVSTLELGDSALYLCASSRPSGMSTDTQYFGPGTRLTVL.

The gene calls are TRBV6-1 and TRBJ1-5, with 7 nucleotides matching TRBD1. With V trimmed by 8 bases and J by 4 bases, 2 bases remained unmatched. The germline V gene has CDR1 MNHNS and CDR2 SASEGT. The CDR3 length is 12 residues. The CDR3 nucleotides read TGTGCCAGCCGACAGGGAAATCAGCCCCAGCATTTT. This gives the protein CASRQGNQPQHF.

The chain uses TRBV27 and TRBJ2-7; 7 bases match TRBD1. This CDR3 is built from 13 residues. Germline V gene lookup returns CDR1 MNHEY and CDR2 SMNVEV (reference sequence). Trimming removed 5 bases from V and 0 bases from J; junction bases left unmatched: 1. CDR3 region: CASSRDSSYEQYF. The CDR3 nucleotides read TGTGCCAGCAGTCGGGACAGCTCCTACGAGCAGTACTTC.

The chain links TRBV28 to TRBJ2-3, with 10 bases identical to TRBD2. CDR3 length equals 15 residues. CDR1 and CDR2 (germline): MDHEN, SYDVKM. V trimming: 6 bases; J trimming: 4 bases; junction bases outside the gene matches: 7. For the CDR3, the DNA is TGTGCCAGCAGCCCGGGACTAGCGAGGGCAGATACGCAGTATTTT. Its protein is CASSPGLARADTQYF.

The rearrangement joins TRBV27 to TRBJ1-4; a weak D match, TRBD1 (6 bases). This CDR3 has 15 residues. CDR1 MNHEY and CDR2 SMNVEV come from the germline V gene (reference sequence). V gave up 6 bases and J gave up 5 bases, with 16 bases separating them. CDR3 coding DNA: TGTGCCAGCAGGGACTCAACAGGGCTCAATGAAAAACTGTTTTTT. Its translation is CASRDSTGLNEKLFF.

This clone was recorded a few times. The rearrangement joins TRBV4-3 to TRBJ1-2, with a possible D match to TRBD1 (5 bases). Trimming took off 0 bases at V and 7 bases at J, with 12 bases between the two ends. The germline V gene has CDR1 LGHNA and CDR2 YSLEER. The CDR3 consists of 14 residues. Here the CDR3 reads CASSQDHGGRGYTF. In DNA, the CDR3 is TGCGCCAGCAGCCAAGATCACGGGGGACGTGGCTACACCTTC.

The chain links TRBV11-2 to TRBJ2-3; 9 bases align to TRBD2. CDR3 length: 15 residues. Germline CDR1 reads SGHAT; CDR2 reads FQNNGV. J was trimmed by 5 bases and V by 2 bases; bases with no gene match: 5. CDR3 amino acids: CASSLTAGGLDTQYF. The CDR3 DNA reads TGTGCCAGCAGCTTAACGGCGGGGGGGTTAGATACGCAGTATTTT.

The chain employs TRBV21-1 and TRBJ1-3; the table calls TRBD1, which could not be checked here. TRBV21-1 is listed as a pseudogene. This CDR3 spans 13 amino acids. The CDR3 DNA is TGTGCCAGCAAAAAGGGGATAGGCGGCACCATATATTTT. Translated, it gives CASKKGIGGTIYF.

V and J are TRBV5-1 and TRBJ1-2, with D uncertain. The V end lost 0 bases, the J end lost 6 bases, and 15 bases lay between the germline ends. CDR3 length: 15 amino acids. Looked up from germline, CDR1 is SGHRS and CDR2 is YFSETQ. CDR3 sequence (DNA): TGCGCCAGCAGCTTGGCCGGGAATCCGGGCGATGGCTACACCTTC. Amino acid sequence: CASSLAGNPGDGYTF.

The V and J genes are TRBV18 and TRBJ2-3, with 12 bases matching TRBD2. The V gene's germline CDR1 is KGHSH and CDR2 LQKENI. After removal of 5 bases from V and 4 bases from J, the junction contained 7 bases not matched to a gene. CDR3 length: 16 residues. The DNA for the CDR3 is TGTGCCAGCTCAGACCTAGCGGGGGGGCTCGCAGATACGCAGTATTTT. Translation gives CASSDLAGGLADTQYF.

The rearrangement joins TRBV5-1 to TRBJ2-6; TRBD2 is a possible D gene (5 bases). With 7 bases removed from V and 0 bases from J, the gap between germline ends came to 11 bases. This CDR3 is built from 15 residues. Germline V gives CDR1 SGHRS, CDR2 YFSETQ. CDR3 amino acids: CASAAGGSGANVLTF. The DNA for the CDR3 is TGCGCCAGCGCGGCAGGAGGCTCTGGGGCCAACGTCCTGACTTTC.

The CDR3 loop is CATSRDGTIGNTIYF. In DNA form, the CDR3 reads TGTGCCACCAGCAGAGACGGGACAATAGGAAACACCATATATTTT. This chain connects TRBV15 to TRBJ1-3, with TRBD1 as a possible D gene (6 bases). Trimming removed 0 bases at V and 4 bases at J, with 10 bases between. There are 15 residues in the CDR3. The germline CDR1 and CDR2 sequences are LNHNV and YYDKDF (reference sequence).

V usage is TRBV7-2 and J usage is TRBJ1-1, with TRBD1 matching 11 bases. The CDR3 runs to 15 residues. The junction had 7 bases not matched to a gene; V was cut back by 6 bases and J by 4 bases. Germline assignment: CDR1 SGHTA and CDR2 FQGNSA. CDR3 loop: CASRRTGGGGTEAFF. The CDR3 bases are TGTGCCAGCAGACGGACAGGGGGCGGGGGCACTGAAGCTTTCTTT.

V and J are TRBV6-5 and TRBJ2-5; 7 bases are a match to TRBD1. The J call is in doubt because the DNA end fits TRBJ2-7 better. The CDR3 totals 15 residues. CDR1 is MNHEY, CDR2 SVGAGI, per germline. CDR3 in DNA: TGTGCCAGCAGTTACTCGAACAGGGGACGTTACGAGCAGTACTTC. Its translation: CASSYSNRGRYEQYF.

The V call is TRBV28, the J call TRBJ2-1; possibly TRBD2 for D (6 bases). CDR3 length equals 14 residues. V lost 6 bases and J 3 bases, leaving 12 bases between the germline ends. CDR1 and CDR2 from the germline V gene are MDHEN and SYDVKM. DNA of the CDR3: TGTGCCAGCAGGGGGGGAACCTTCTACAATGAGCAGTTCTTC. Protein product: CASRGGTFYNEQFF.

This chain links TRBV30 with TRBJ1-2, with D unresolved. Per the germline V gene, CDR1 is GTSNPN and CDR2 is SVGIG (reference sequence). With 4 bases removed from V and 8 bases from J, the gap between germline ends came to 8 bases. CDR3 length: 10 amino acids. The CDR3 reads CAWNFRGYTF. In DNA, the CDR3 is TGTGCCTGGAATTTTCGGGGCTACACCTTC.

This clone appeared a single time. CDR3 in amino acids: CASSLGTGGEQYF. CDR3 coding DNA: TGTGCCAGCAGCTTGGGGACAGGGGGTGAGCAGTACTTC. The gene calls are TRBV5-6 and TRBJ2-7; 10 bases are shared with TRBD1. CDR1 and CDR2 from the germline V gene are SGHDT and YYEEEE. The CDR3 contains 13 residues. The ends lost 0 bases at V and 7 bases at J; junction bases unmatched: 1.

The chain couples TRBV5-4 to TRBJ1-5, with D perhaps matching TRBD1 (5 bases). The germline V gene encodes CDR1 SGHNT and CDR2 YYREEE (reference sequence). This CDR3 comprises 15 residues. V dropped 0 bases and J dropped 2 bases, with 9 bases sitting between them. CDR3 protein: CASSLGGVGNQPQHF. CDR3 nucleotide sequence: TGTGCCAGCAGCTTGGGGGGGGTGGGCAATCAGCCCCAGCATTTT.